This T cell receptor (beta chain) was recovered during a study of graft-versus-host responses after intestinal transplantation. Overall study context: Each transplant was multivisceral, liver-intestinal, or isolated intestinal. The study gave all recipients anti-thymocyte globulin induction, then tacrolimus and steroids for 2 to 3 years.

Study outcomes and limitations: Graft-donor T cell macrochimerism in patients accompanied high graft-versus-host to host-versus-graft clonal ratios in allografts. Researchers found peak circulating GvH clone levels linked to early post-transplant HvG declines.

Assay: immunoSEQ multiplex PCR; the TCRdb copy retains only in-frame clones and omits some. Of some 31,000 clones listed, roughly nine tenths are singletons. A word on this clone: What it recognizes is unknown. Distinct nucleotide sequences in the sample also encode this CDR3.

This TCR came from a human patient who received an intestinal transplant, so some T cells may come from the graft donor. This sample comprised PBMCs, obtained approximately 460 days after intestinal transplantation.

The CDR3 DNA reads as TGTGCCAGCAGCTTGGGGGCCAGGGTCATCACTGAAGCTTTCTTT. This translates into CASSLGARVITEAFF. The chain has TRBV5-5 and TRBJ1-1; D possibly corresponds to TRBD1 (5 bases). Germline values: CDR1 SGHKS, CDR2 YYEKEE (reference sequence). The CDR3 runs to 15 residues. The germline V and J ends were trimmed by 0 bases and 4 bases, with 13 bases remaining between them. The full variable domain, completed using reference TRBV5-5 and TRBJ1-1, is DAGVTQSPTHLIKTRGQQVTLRCSPISGHKSVSWYQQVLGQGPQFIFQYYEKEERGRGNFPDRFSARQFPNYSSELNVNALLLGDSALYLCASSLGARVITEAFFGQGTRLTVV.